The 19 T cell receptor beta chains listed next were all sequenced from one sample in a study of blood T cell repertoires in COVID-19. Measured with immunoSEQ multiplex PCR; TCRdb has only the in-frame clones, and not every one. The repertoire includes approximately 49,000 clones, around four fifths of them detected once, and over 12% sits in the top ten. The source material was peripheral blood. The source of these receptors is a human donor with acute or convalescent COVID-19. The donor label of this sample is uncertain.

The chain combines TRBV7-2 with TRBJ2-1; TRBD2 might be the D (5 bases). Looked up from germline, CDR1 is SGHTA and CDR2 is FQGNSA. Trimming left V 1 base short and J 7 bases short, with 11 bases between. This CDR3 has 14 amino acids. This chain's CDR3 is CASSLVGLANEQFF. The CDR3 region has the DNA TGTGCCAGCAGCTTAGTCGGTCTAGCAAATGAGCAGTTCTTC.

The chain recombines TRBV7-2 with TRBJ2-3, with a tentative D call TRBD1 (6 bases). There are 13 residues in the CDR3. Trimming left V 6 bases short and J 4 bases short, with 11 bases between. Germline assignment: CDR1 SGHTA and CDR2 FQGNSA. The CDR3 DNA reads TGTGCCAGCAGTCGGGGACACGCAGATACGCAGTATTTT. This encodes CASSRGHADTQYF. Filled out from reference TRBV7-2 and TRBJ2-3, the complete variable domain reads GAGVSQSPSNKVTEKGKDVELRCDPISGHTALYWYRQSLGQGLEFLIYFQGNSAPDKSGLPSDRFSAERTGGSVSTLTIQRTQQEDSAVYLCASSRGHADTQYFGPGTRLTVL.

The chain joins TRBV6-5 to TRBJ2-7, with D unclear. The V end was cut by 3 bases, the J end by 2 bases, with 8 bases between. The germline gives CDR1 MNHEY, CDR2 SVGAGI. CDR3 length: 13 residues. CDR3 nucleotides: TGTGCCAGCAGTTATGCCAGGACCTACGAGCAGTACTTC. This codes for CASSYARTYEQYF.

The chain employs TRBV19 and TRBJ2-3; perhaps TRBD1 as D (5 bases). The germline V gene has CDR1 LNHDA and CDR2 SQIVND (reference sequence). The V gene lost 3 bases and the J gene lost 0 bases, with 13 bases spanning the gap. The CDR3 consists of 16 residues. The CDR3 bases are TGTGCCAGTAGTATTCGTCCAGGGTCTAGCACAGATACGCAGTATTTT. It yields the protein CASSIRPGSSTDTQYF.

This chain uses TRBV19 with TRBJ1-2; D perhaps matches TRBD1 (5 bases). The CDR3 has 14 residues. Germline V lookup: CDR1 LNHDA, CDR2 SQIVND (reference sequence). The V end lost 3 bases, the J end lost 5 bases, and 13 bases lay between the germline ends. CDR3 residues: CASSMGLNSYGYTF. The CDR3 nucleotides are TGTGCCAGTAGTATGGGGCTAAACAGTTATGGCTACACCTTC. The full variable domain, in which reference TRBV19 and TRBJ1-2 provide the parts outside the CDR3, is DGGITQSPKYLFRKEGQNVTLSCEQNLNHDAMYWYRQDPGQGLRLIYYSQIVNDFQKGDIAEGYSVSREKKESFPLTVTSAQKNPTAFYLCASSMGLNSYGYTFGSGTRLTVV.

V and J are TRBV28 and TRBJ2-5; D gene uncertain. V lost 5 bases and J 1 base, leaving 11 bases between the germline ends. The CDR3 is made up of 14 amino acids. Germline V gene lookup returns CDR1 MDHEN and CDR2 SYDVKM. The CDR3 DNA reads TGTGCCAGCAGTGGGCAGAAATTCCAAGAGACCCAGTACTTC. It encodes CASSGQKFQETQYF.

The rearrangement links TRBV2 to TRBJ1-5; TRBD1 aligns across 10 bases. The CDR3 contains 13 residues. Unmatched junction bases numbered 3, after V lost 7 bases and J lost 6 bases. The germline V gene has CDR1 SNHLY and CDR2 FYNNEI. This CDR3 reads CASKDRGFQPQHF. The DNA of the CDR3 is TGTGCCAGCAAGGACAGGGGGTTTCAGCCCCAGCATTTT.

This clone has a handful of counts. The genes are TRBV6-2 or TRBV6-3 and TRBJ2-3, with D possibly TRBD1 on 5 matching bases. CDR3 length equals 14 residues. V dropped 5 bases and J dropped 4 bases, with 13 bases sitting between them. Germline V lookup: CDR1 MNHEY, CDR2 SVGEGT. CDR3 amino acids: CASSGAGLADTQYF. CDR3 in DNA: TGTGCCAGCAGTGGGGCAGGGCTCGCAGATACGCAGTATTTT.

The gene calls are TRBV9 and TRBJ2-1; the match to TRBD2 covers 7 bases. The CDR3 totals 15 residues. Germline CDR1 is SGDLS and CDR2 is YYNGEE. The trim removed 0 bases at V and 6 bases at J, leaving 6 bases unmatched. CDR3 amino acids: CASSVEGRETNEQFF. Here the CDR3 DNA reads TGTGCCAGCAGCGTAGAGGGGCGGGAGACCAATGAGCAGTTCTTC. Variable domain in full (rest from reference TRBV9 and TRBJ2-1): DSGVTQTPKHLITATGQRVTLRCSPRSGDLSVYWYQQSLDQGLQFLIQYYNGEERAKGNILERFSAQQFPDLHSELNLSSLELGDSALYFCASSVEGRETNEQFFGPGTRLTVL.

The CDR3 here is CSATGGGEAFF. The CDR3 DNA is TGCAGTGCTACAGGGGGCGGAGAAGCTTTCTTT. V usage is TRBV20-1 and J usage is TRBJ1-1, with 8 bases lining up with TRBD1. The CDR3 length is 11 residues. Looked up from germline, CDR1 is DFQATT and CDR2 is SNEGSKA (reference sequence). V shed 4 bases and J 8 bases; nucleotides not matched to a gene: 3.

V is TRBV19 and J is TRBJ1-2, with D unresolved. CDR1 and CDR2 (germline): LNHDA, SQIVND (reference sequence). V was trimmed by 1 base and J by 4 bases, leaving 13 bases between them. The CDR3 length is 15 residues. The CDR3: CASSIGWESSYGYTF. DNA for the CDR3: TGTGCCAGTAGTATAGGTTGGGAGTCAAGCTATGGCTACACCTTC.

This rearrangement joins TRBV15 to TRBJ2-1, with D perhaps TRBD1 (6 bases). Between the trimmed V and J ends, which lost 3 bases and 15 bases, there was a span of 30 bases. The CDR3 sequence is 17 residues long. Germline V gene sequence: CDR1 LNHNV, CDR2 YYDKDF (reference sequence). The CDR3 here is CATSSVLQAGALQLRFF. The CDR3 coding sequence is TGTGCCACCAGCAGTGTTCTGCAGGCAGGGGCATTACAATTGAGGTTCTTC.

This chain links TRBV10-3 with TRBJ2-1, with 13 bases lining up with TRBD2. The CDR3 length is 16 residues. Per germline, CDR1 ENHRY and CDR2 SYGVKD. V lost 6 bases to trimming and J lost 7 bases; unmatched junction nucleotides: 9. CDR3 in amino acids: CAISGTSGKLLNEQFF. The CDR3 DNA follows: TGTGCCATCAGCGGGACTAGCGGGAAGCTATTAAATGAGCAGTTCTTC.

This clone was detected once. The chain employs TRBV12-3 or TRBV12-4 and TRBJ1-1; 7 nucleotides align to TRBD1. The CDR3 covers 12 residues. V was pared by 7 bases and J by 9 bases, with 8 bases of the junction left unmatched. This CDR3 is CASTSDRKKAFF. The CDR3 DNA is TGTGCCAGCACCTCGGACAGGAAGAAAGCTTTCTTT.

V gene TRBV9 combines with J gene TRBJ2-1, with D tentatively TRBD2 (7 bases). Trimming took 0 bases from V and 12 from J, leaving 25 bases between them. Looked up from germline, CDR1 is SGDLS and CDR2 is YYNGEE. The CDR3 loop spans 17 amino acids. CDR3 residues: CASSVVPGGGPWEGQFF. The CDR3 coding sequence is TGTGCCAGCAGCGTAGTCCCTGGGGGGGGGCCATGGGAAGGGCAGTTCTTC.

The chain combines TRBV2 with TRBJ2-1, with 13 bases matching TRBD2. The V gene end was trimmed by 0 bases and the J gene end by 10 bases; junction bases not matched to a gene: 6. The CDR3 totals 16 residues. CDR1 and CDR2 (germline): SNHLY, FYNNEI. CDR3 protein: CASSEAGLAGDREQFF. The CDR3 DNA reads TGTGCCAGCAGTGAAGCCGGACTAGCGGGAGATAGGGAGCAGTTCTTC.

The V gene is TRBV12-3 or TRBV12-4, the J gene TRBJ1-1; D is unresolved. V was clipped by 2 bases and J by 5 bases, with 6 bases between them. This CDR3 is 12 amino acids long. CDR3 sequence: CASSLRRTEAFF. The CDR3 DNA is TGTGCCAGCAGTTTAAGGAGAACTGAAGCTTTCTTT.

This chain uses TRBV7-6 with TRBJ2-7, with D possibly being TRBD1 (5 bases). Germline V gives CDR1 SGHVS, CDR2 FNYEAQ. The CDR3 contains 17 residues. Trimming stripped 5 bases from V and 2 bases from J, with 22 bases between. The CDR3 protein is CASSPLSMTVFAYEQYF. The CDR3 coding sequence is TGTGCCAGCAGCCCCCTTTCCATGACAGTCTTTGCCTACGAGCAGTACTTC.

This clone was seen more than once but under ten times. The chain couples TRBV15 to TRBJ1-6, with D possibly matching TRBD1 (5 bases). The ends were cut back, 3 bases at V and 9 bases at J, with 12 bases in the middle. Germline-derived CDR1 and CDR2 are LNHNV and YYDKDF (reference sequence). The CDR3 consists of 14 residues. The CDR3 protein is CATSREGSFSPLHF. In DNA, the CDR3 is TGTGCCACCAGCAGGGAGGGGAGTTTTTCACCCCTCCACTTT. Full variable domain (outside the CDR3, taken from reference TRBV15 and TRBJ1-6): DAMVIQNPRYQVTQFGKPVTLSCSQTLNHNVMYWYQQKSSQAPKLLFHYYDKDFNNEADTPDNFQSRRPNTSFCFLDIRSPGLGDTAMYLCATSREGSFSPLHFGNGTRLTVT.